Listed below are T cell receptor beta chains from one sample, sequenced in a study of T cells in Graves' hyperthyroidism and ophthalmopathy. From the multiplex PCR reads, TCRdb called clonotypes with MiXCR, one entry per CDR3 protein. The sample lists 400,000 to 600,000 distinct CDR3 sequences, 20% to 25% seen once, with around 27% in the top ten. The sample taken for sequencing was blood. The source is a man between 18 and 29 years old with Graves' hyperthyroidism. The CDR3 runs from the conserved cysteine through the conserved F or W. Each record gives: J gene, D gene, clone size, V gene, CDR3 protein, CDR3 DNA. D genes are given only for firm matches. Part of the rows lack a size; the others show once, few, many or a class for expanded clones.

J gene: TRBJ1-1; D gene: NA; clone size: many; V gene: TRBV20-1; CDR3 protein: CSARYRGANTEAFF; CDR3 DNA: TGCAGTGCTAGATACCGGGGGGCGAACACTGAAGCTTTCTTT
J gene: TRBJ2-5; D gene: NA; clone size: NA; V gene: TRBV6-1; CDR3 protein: CASPSGEQETQYF; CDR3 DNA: TGTGCCAGCCCCTCGGGAGAACAAGAGACCCAGTACTTC
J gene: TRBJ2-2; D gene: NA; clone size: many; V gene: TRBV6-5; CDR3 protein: CASSSKGETGELFF; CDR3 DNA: TGTGCCAGCAGTTCAAAGGGGGAGACCGGGGAGCTGTTTTTT
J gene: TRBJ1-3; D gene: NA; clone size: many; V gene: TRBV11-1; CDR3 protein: CASSPGQLLSGNTIYF; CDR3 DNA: TGTGCCAGCAGCCCCGGACAGCTTCTCTCTGGAAACACCATATATTTT
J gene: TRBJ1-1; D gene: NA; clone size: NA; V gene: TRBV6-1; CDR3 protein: CASSERGLTEAFF; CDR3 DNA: TGTGCCAGCAGCGAACGGGGACTCACTGAAGCTTTCTTT
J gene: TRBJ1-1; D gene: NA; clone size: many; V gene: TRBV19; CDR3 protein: CASSTPTDLNTEAFF; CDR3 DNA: TGTGCCAGTAGTACTCCGACAGACCTGAACACTGAAGCTTTCTTT
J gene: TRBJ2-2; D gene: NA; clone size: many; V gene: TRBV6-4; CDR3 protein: CASSDGPSGELFF; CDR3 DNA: TGTGCCAGCAGTGATGGGCCCTCCGGGGAGCTGTTTTTT
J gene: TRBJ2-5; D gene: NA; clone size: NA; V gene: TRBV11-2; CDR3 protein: CASSSGKRETQYF; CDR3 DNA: TGTGCCAGCAGCTCCGGAAAGCGGGAGACCCAGTACTTC
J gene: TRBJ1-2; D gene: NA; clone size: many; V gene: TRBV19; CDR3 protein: CASSQTSSYTF; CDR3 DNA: TGTGCCAGTAGTCAGACATCGAGCTACACCTTC
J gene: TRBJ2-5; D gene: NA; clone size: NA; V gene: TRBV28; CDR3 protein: CASRMRFGETQYF; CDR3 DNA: TGTGCCAGCAGGATGAGGTTTGGAGAGACCCAGTACTTC
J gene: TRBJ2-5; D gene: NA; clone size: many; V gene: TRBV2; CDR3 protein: CASSPERQTQYF; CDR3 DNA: TGTGCCAGCAGCCCGGAGAGGCAGACCCAGTACTTC
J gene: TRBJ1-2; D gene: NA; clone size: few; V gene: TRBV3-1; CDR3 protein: CASTPLGVGYYGYTF; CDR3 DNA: TGTGCCAGCACCCCTCTGGGTGTCGGGTACTATGGCTACACCTTC
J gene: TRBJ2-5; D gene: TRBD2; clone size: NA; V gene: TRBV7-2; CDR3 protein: CASSLRPTSGQETQYF; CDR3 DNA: TGTGCCAGCAGCTTGCGCCCGACTAGCGGCCAAGAGACCCAGTACTTC
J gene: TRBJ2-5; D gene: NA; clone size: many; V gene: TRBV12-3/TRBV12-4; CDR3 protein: CASSLGKGETQYF; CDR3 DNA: TGTGCCAGCAGTTTGGGGAAAGGAGAGACCCAGTACTTC
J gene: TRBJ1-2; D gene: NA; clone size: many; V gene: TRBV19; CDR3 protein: CASSSRGSLSGYTF; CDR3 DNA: TGTGCCAGTAGTTCGAGAGGGTCCTTATCTGGCTACACCTTC
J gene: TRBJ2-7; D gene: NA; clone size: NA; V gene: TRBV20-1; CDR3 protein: CSAGEPASYEQYF; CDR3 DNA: TGCAGTGCGGGGGAGCCCGCATCCTACGAGCAGTACTTC
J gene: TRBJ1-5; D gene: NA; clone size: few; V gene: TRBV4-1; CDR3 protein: CASSQAMGPYSNQPQHF; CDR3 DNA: TGCGCCAGCAGCCAAGCCATGGGCCCCTATAGCAATCAGCCCCAGCATTTT
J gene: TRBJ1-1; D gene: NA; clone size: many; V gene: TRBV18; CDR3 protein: CASSLTGTSEAFF; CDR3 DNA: TGTGCCAGCTCACTCACCGGGACAAGTGAAGCTTTCTTT
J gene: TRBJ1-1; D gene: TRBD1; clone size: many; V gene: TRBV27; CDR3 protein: CASSLSSDRGYTEAFF; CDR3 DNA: TGTGCCAGCAGTTTATCTTCGGACAGGGGGTACACTGAAGCTTTCTTT
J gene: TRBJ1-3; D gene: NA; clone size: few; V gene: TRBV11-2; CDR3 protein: CASSLDGGGRNTIYF; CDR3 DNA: TGTGCCAGCAGCTTAGATGGAGGGGGAAGAAACACCATATATTTT
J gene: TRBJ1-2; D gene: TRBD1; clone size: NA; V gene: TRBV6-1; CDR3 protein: CASRRDRVFGYTF; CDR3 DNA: TGTGCCAGCAGACGGGACAGAGTATTTGGCTACACCTTC
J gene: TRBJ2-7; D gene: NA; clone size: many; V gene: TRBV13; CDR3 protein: CASSLRGAHLSYEQYF; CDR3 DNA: TGTGCCAGCAGCCTCCGGGGGGCGCATCTGTCCTACGAGCAGTACTTC
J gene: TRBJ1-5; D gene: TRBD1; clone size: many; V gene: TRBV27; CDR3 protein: CASSFRGQLLHF; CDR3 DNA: TGTGCCAGCAGTTTCCGGGGACAGTTATTGCATTTT
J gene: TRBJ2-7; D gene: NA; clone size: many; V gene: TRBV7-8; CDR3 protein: CASSLEGESYEQHF; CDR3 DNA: TGTGCCAGCAGCTTAGAGGGGGAATCCTACGAGCAGCACTTC
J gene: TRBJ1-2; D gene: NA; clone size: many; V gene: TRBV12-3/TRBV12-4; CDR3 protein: CASSLETSDYGYTF; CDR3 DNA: TGTGCCAGCAGTTTAGAGACATCGGACTATGGCTACACCTTC
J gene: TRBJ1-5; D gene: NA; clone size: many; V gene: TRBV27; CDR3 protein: CASSPFPDQPQHF; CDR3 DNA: TGTGCCAGCAGTCCTTTCCCGGATCAGCCCCAGCATTTT
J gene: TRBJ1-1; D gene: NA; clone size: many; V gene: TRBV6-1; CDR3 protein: CASSGHRLNTEAFF; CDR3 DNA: TGTGCCAGCAGTGGGCACAGGTTGAACACTGAAGCTTTCTTT
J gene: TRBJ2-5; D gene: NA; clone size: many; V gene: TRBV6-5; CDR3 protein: CASSYSPSWPEETQYF; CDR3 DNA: TGTGCCAGCAGTTACTCTCCTAGCTGGCCTGAAGAGACCCAGTACTTC
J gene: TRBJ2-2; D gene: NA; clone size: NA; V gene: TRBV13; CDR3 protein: CASSLDLVAGELFF; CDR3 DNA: TGTGCCAGCAGCTTAGACCTAGTCGCCGGGGAGCTGTTTTTT
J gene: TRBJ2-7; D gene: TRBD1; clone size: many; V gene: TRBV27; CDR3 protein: CASGTVAYEQYF; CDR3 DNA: TGTGCCTCCGGGACAGTGGCCTACGAGCAGTACTTC
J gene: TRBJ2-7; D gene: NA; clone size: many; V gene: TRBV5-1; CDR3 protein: CASSLSTSAYEQYF; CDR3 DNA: TGCGCCAGCAGCTTGTCCACGTCGGCCTACGAGCAGTACTTC
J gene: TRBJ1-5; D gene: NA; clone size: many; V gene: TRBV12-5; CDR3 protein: CASTADAGPQHF; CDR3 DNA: TGTGCTAGTACGGCCGACGCGGGACCCCAGCATTTT
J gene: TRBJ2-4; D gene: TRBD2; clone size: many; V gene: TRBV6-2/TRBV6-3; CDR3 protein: CASSSGLAVNIQYF; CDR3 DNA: TGTGCCAGCAGCTCGGGACTAGCGGTAAACATTCAGTACTTC
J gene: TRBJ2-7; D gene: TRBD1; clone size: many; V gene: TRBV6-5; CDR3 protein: CASRAGQGNYEQYF; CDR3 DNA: TGTGCCAGCAGGGCGGGACAGGGTAATTACGAGCAGTACTTC
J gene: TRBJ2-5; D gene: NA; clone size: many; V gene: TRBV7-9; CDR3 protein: CASSSTRDPKKTQYF; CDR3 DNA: TGTGCCAGCAGCTCCACCCGGGACCCTAAGAAGACCCAGTACTTC
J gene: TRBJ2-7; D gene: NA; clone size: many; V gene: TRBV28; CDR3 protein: CASGVASVLLEQYF; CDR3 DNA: TGTGCCAGTGGGGTGGCTAGCGTACTCCTGGAGCAGTACTTC
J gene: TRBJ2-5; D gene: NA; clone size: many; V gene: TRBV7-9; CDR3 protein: CASSSSRGAETQYF; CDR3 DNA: TGTGCCAGCAGCTCTAGTCGGGGGGCGGAGACCCAGTACTTC
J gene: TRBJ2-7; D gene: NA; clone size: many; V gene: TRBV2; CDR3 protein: CASSDYGRTGGEQYF; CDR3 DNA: TGTGCCAGCAGTGATTACGGGCGAACTGGGGGGGAGCAGTACTTC
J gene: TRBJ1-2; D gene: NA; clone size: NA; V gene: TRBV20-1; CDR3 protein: CSAYAWKTEGYTF; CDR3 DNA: TGCAGTGCTTATGCGTGGAAAACGGAAGGCTACACCTTC
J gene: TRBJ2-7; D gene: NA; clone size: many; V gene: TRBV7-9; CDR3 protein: CASSPAARAYEQYF; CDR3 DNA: TGTGCCAGCAGCCCAGCGGCGCGGGCCTACGAGCAGTACTTC
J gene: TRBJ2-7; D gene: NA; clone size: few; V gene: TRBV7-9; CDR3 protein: CASSLVDKAPYEQYF; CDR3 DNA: TGTGCCAGCAGCTTAGTGGACAAGGCCCCCTACGAGCAGTACTTC
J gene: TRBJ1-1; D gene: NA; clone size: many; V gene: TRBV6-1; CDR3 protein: CASSPGRGGDTEAFF; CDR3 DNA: TGTGCCAGCAGCCCAGGACGGGGGGGGGACACTGAAGCTTTCTTT
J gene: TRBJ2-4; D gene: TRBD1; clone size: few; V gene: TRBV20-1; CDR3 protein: CSARDLDRVRNIQYF; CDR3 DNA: TGCAGTGCTAGAGATCTCGACAGGGTGAGAAACATTCAGTACTTC